This T cell receptor beta chain was profiled in a study of radiotherapy plus CTLA-4 blockade in lung cancer. The method was immunoSEQ multiplex PCR; TCRdb's version includes in-frame clones alone and lacks a portion of them. The table shows some 70,000 clones, with around 86% occurring only once. Sample: peripheral blood, taken from a patient treated with radiotherapy plus ipilimumab. The source of this sequence is a human donor with non-small cell lung cancer who had a partial response to radiotherapy plus ipilimumab.

The CDR3: CANRQGAEYGYTF. The DNA for the CDR3 is TGTGCCAACAGACAGGGGGCAGAGTATGGCTACACCTTC. The rearrangement uses TRBV10-3 and TRBJ1-2, with TRBD1 matching 10 bases. Germline CDR1 ENHRY, CDR2 SYGVKD. With 10 bases clipped from V and 5 bases from J, the junction kept 7 bases outside the gene matches. The CDR3 has 13 amino acids.